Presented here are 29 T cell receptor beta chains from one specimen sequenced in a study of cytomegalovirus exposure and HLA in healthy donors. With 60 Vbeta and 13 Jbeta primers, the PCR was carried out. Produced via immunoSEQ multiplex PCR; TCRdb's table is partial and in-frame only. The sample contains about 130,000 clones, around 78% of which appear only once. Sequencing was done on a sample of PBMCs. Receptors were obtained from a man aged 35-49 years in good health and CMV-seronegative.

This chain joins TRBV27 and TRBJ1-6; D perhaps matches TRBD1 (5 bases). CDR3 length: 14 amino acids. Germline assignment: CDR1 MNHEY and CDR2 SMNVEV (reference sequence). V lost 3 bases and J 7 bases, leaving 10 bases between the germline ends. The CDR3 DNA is TGTGCCAGCAGTTTGGGGGGGTTGAATTCACCCCTCCACTTT. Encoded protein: CASSLGGLNSPLHF.

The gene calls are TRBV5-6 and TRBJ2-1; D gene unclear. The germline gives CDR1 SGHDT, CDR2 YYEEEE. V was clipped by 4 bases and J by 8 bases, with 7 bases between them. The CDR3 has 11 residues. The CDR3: CASSLDHEQFF. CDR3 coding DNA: TGTGCCAGCAGCCTAGATCATGAGCAGTTCTTC. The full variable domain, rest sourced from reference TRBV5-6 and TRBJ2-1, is DAGVTQSPTHLIKTRGQQVTLRCSPKSGHDTVSWYQQALGQGPQFIFQYYEEEERQRGNFPDRFSGHQFPNYSSELNVNALLLGDSALYLCASSLDHEQFFGPGTRLTVL.

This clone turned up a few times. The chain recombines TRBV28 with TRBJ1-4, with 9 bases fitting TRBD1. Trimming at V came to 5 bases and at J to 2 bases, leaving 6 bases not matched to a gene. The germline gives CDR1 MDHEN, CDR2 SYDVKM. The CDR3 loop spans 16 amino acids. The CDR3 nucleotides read TGTGCCAGCAGTCGCCGGGACAGGGCGACTAATGAAAAACTGTTTTTT. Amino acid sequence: CASSRRDRATNEKLFF.

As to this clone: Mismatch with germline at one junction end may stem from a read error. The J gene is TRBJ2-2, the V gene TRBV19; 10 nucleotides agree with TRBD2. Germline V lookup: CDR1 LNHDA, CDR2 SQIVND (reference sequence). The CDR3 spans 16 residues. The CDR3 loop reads CASSASGGGSPGELLF. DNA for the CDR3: TGTGCCAGTAGTGCTAGCGGGGGTGGTTCTCCCGGGGAGCTGCTTTTT.

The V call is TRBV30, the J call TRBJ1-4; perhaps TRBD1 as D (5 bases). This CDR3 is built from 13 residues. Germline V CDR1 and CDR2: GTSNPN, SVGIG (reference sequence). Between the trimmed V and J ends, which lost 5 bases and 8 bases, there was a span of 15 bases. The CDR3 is CAWGGGLNEKLFF. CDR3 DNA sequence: TGTGCCTGGGGGGGAGGGTTGAACGAAAAACTGTTTTTT. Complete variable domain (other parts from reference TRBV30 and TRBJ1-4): SQTIHQWPATLVQPVGSPLSLECTVEGTSNPNLYWYRQAAGRGLQLLFYSVGIGQISSEVPQNLSASRPQDRQFILSSKKLLLSDSGFYLCAWGGGLNEKLFFGSGTQLSVL.

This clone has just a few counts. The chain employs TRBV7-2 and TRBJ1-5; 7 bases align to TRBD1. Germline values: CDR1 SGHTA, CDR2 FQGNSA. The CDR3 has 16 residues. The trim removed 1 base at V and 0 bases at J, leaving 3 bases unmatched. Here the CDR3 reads CASSLVGTASNQPQHF. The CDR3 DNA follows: TGTGCCAGCAGCTTAGTGGGGACAGCTAGCAATCAGCCCCAGCATTTT.

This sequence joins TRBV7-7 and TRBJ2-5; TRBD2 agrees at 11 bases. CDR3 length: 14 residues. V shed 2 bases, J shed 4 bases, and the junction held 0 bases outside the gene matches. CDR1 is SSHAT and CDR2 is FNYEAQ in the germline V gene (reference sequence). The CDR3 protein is CASSLLAGGETQYF. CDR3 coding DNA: TGTGCCAGCAGCTTACTAGCGGGAGGAGAGACCCAGTACTTC.

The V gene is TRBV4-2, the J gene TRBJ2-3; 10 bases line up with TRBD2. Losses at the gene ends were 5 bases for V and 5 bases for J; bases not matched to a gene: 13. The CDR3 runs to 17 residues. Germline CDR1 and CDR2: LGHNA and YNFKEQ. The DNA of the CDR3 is TGTGCCAGCAGCACCCACCAAAGCGGGGGGGCCGGAGATACGCAGTATTTT. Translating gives CASSTHQSGGAGDTQYF.

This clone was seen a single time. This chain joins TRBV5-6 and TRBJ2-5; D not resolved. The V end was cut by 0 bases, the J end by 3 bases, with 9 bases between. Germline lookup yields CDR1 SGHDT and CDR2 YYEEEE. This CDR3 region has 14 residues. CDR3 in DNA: TGTGCCAGCAGCTTGGGAGGCAGAGAAGAGACCCAGTACTTC. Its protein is CASSLGGREETQYF.

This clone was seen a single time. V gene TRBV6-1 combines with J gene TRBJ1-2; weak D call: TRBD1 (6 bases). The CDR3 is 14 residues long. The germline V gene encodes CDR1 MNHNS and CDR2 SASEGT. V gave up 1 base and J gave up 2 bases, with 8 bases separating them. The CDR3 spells CASSEGTGNYGYTF. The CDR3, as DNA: TGTGCCAGCAGTGAAGGTACAGGGAACTATGGCTACACCTTC.

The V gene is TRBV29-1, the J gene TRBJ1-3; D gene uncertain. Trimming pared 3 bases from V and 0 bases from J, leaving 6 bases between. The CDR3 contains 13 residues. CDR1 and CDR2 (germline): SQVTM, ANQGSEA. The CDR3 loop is CSVDPGSGNTIYF. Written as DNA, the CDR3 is TGCAGCGTTGACCCAGGCTCTGGAAACACCATATATTTT. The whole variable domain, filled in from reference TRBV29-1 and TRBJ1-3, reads SAVISQKPSRDICQRGTSLTIQCQVDSQVTMMFWYRQQPGQSLTLIATANQGSEATYESGFVIDKFPISRPNLTFSTLTVSNMSPEDSSIYLCSVDPGSGNTIYFGEGSWLTVV.

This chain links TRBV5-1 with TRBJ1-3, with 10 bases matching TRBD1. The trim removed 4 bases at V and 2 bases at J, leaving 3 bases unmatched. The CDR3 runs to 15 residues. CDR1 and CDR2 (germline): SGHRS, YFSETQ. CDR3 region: CASSIGTGAGNTIYF. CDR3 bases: TGCGCCAGCAGCATCGGGACAGGGGCTGGAAACACCATATATTTT. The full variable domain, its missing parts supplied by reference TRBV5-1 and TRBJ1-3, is KAGVTQTPRYLIKTRGQQVTLSCSPISGHRSVSWYQQTPGQGLQFLFEYFSETQRNKGNFPGRFSGRQFSNSRSEMNVSTLELGDSALYLCASSIGTGAGNTIYFGEGSWLTVV.

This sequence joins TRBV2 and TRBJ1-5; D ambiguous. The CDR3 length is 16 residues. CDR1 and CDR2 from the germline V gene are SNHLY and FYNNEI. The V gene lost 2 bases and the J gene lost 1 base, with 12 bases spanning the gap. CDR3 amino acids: CASSEYGGGSNQPQHF. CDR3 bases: TGTGCCAGCAGTGAATACGGAGGTGGGAGCAATCAGCCCCAGCATTTT.

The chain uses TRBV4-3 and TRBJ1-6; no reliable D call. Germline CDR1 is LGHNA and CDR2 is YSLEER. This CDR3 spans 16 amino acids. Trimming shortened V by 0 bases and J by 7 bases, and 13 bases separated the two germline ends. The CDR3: CASSQEAAGGNSPLHF. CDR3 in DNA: TGCGCCAGCAGCCAAGAAGCGGCAGGTGGAAATTCACCCCTCCACTTT.

The CDR3: CASSSPQGLREKLFF. The CDR3 nucleotides are TGTGCCAGCAGTTCCCCACAGGGTCTTAGGGAAAAACTGTTTTTT. The genes are TRBV28 and TRBJ1-4, with a weak D call TRBD1 (6 bases). CDR1 is MDHEN and CDR2 is SYDVKM in the germline V gene. This CDR3 is 15 amino acids long. The ends were cut back, 4 bases at V and 8 bases at J, with 17 bases in the middle.

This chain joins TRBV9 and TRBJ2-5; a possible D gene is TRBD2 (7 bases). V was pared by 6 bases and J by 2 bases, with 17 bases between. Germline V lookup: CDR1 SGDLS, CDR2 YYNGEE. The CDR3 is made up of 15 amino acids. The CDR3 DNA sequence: TGTGCCAGCACCCGAGGGGGGGGCGAACAAGAGACCCAGTACTTC. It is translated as CASTRGGGEQETQYF.

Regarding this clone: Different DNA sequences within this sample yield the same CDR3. The CDR3 here is CASSLGLAGQETQYF. For the CDR3, the DNA is TGTGCCAGCAGCTTAGGATTGGCAGGCCAAGAGACCCAGTACTTC. V is TRBV11-3 and J is TRBJ2-5; D remains ambiguous. Deletions cut 1 base from V and 1 base from J, with 10 bases between. This CDR3 is built from 15 residues. In germline, CDR1 is SGHNT, CDR2 YENEEA.

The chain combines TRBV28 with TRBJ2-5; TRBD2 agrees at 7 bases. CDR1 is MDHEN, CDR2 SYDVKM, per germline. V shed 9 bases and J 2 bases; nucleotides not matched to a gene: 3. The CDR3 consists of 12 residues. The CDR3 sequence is CASRGDQETQYF. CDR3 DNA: TGTGCCAGTCGGGGGGATCAAGAGACCCAGTACTTC.

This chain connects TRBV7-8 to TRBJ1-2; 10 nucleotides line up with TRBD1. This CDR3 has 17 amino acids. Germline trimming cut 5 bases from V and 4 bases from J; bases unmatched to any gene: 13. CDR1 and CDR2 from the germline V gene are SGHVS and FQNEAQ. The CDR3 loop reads CASSTTWTGGTSYGYTF. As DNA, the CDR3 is TGTGCCAGCAGCACAACTTGGACAGGGGGAACCTCCTATGGCTACACCTTC.

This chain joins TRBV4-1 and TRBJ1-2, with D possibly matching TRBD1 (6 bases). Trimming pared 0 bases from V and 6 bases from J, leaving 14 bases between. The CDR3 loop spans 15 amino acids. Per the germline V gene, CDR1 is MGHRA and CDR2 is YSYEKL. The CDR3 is CASSQDIQGWNGYTF. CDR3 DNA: TGCGCCAGCAGCCAAGACATACAGGGTTGGAATGGCTACACCTTC.

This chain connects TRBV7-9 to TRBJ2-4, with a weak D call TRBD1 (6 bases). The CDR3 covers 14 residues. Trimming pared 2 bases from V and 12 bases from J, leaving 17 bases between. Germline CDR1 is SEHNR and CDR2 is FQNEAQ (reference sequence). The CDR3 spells CASSLPEKGVDQYF. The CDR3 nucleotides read TGTGCCAGCAGCTTACCGGAGAAGGGGGTGGATCAGTACTTC.

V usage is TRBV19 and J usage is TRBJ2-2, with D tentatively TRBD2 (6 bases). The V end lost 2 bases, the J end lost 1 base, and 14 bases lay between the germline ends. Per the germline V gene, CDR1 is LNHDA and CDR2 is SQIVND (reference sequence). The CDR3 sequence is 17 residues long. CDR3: CASSIPGGGLNTGELFF. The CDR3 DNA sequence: TGTGCCAGTAGTATACCCGGGGGAGGCCTGAACACCGGGGAGCTGTTTTTT.

For the CDR3, the DNA is TGTGCCAGCAGCGTAGCAGGTCAGTCCGGGGAGCTGTTTTTT. Translation: CASSVAGQSGELFF. The chain employs TRBV9 and TRBJ2-2, with D uncertain. The CDR3 totals 14 residues. Germline CDR1 reads SGDLS; CDR2 reads YYNGEE. Trimming pared 0 bases from V and 6 bases from J, leaving 9 bases between. Combining the CDR3 with reference TRBV9 and TRBJ2-2 gives the whole variable domain DSGVTQTPKHLITATGQRVTLRCSPRSGDLSVYWYQQSLDQGLQFLIQYYNGEERAKGNILERFSAQQFPDLHSELNLSSLELGDSALYFCASSVAGQSGELFFGEGSRLTVL.

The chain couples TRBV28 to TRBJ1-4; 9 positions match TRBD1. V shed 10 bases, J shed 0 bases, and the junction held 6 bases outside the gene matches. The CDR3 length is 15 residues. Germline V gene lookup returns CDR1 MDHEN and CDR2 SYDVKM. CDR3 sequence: CATQTGGATNEKLFF. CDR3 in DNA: TGTGCCACGCAAACAGGGGGCGCAACTAATGAAAAACTGTTTTTT. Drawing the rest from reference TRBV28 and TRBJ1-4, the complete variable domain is DVKVTQSSRYLVKRTGEKVFLECVQDMDHENMFWYRQDPGLGLRLIYFSYDVKMKEKGDIPEGYSVSREKKERFSLILESASTNQTSMYLCATQTGGATNEKLFFGSGTQLSVL.

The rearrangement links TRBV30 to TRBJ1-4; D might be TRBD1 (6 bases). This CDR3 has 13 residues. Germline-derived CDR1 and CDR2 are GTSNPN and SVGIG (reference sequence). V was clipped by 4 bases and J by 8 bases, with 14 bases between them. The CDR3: CAWNTGLEEKLFF. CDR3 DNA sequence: TGTGCCTGGAATACAGGGTTGGAGGAAAAACTGTTTTTT.

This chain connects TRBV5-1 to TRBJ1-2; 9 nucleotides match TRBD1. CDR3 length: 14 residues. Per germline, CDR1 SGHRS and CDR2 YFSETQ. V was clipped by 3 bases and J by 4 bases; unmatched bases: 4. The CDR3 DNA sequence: TGCGCCAGCAGCTATCGACAGGGGGTCTATGGCTACACCTTC. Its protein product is CASSYRQGVYGYTF.

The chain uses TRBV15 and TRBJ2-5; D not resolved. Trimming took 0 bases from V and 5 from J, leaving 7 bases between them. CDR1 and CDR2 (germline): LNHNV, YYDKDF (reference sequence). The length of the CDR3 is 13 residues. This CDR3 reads CATSRDLAETQYF. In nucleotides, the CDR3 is TGTGCCACCAGCAGAGATTTAGCCGAGACCCAGTACTTC. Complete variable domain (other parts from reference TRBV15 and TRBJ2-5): DAMVIQNPRYQVTQFGKPVTLSCSQTLNHNVMYWYQQKSSQAPKLLFHYYDKDFNNEADTPDNFQSRRPNTSFCFLDIRSPGLGDTAMYLCATSRDLAETQYFGPGTRLLVL.

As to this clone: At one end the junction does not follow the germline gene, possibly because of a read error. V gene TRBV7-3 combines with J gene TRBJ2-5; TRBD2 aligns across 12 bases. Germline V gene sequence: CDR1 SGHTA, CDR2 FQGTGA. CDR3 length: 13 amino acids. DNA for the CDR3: TGTGCCAGCAGCCTAACTAGCGGGGGGTTCAAGTACTTC. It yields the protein CASSLTSGGFKYF.

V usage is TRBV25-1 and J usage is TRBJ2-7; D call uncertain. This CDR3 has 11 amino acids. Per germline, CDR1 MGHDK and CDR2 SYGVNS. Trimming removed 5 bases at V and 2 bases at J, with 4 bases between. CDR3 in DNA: TGTGCCAGCAGTAGCGCCTACGAGCAGTACTTC. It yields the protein CASSSAYEQYF.